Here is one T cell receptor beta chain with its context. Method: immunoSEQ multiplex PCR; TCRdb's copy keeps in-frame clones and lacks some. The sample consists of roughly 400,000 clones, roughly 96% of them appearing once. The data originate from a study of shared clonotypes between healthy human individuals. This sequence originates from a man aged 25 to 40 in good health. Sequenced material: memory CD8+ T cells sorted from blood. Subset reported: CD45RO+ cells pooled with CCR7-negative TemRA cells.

CDR3 nucleotides: TGCGCCAGCAGCCCTCGGACTTATATGAACACCGGGGAGCTGTTTTTT. It encodes CASSPRTYMNTGELFF. The genes are TRBV4-1 and TRBJ2-2, with D perhaps matching TRBD2 (5 bases). CDR1 and CDR2 from the germline V gene are MGHRA and YSYEKL. Trimming pared 4 bases from V and 1 base from J, leaving 13 bases between. CDR3 size: 16 residues.